The 5 T cell receptor beta chains below come from one sample, sequenced in a study of patients and donors after allogeneic stem cell transplantation. TCRdb re-called the RT-PCR reads through MiXCR, storing one row per CDR3 protein. This sample carries hundreds of thousands of distinct CDR3 sequences, 16% of them seen once, and the ten largest clones take less than 8%. Material: blood, either unsorted or a sorted T cell fraction (not recorded which). The origin of the receptors is a human donor who was either an allogeneic HSCT recipient or a stem cell or donor lymphocyte infusion donor (not recorded which). It is not recorded whose cells these are; they may come from a transplant donor.

The rearrangement uses TRBV20-1 and TRBJ2-3; D uncertain. Per the germline V gene, CDR1 is DFQATT and CDR2 is SNEGSKA (reference sequence). With 3 bases removed from V and 4 bases from J, the gap between germline ends came to 8 bases. The CDR3 spans 12 residues. CDR3: CSARLEADTQYF. The CDR3 DNA reads as TGCAGTGCTAGGCTAGAGGCAGATACGCAGTATTTT.

This clonotype was picked up a small number of times. The V call is TRBV30, the J call TRBJ1-3; 9 nucleotides agree with TRBD1. Unmatched junction bases numbered 12, after V lost 5 bases and J lost 7 bases. Germline CDR1 and CDR2: GTSNPN and SVGIG (reference sequence). This CDR3 contains 15 residues. The CDR3 nucleotides are TGTGCCTGGGAACAGGGGGACAGGGCCTGGAACACCATATATTTT. Translated, it gives CAWEQGDRAWNTIYF.

The rearrangement links TRBV20-1 to TRBJ2-3; 7 positions match TRBD2. Germline V lookup: CDR1 DFQATT, CDR2 SNEGSKA (reference sequence). The CDR3 extends over 13 amino acids. The V segment lost 3 bases and the J segment 6 bases; nucleotides outside the gene matches: 6. CDR3 DNA: TGCAGTGCTAGGTGGGGGGGGAGGGATACGCAGTATTTT. It is translated as CSARWGGRDTQYF.

The sample holds many counts of this clonotype. In DNA form, the CDR3 reads TGTGCCAGCAGCCTACAGGGGGCCAAAAACATTCAGTACTTC. Protein product: CASSLQGAKNIQYF. V is TRBV28 and J is TRBJ2-4, with 7 bases matching TRBD1. J was trimmed by 1 base and V by 6 bases; bases with no gene match: 3. The CDR3 loop spans 14 amino acids. CDR1 MDHEN and CDR2 SYDVKM come from the germline V gene. The variable domain in full, with the rest retrieved from reference TRBV28 and TRBJ2-4, is DVKVTQSSRYLVKRTGEKVFLECVQDMDHENMFWYRQDPGLGLRLIYFSYDVKMKEKGDIPEGYSVSREKKERFSLILESASTNQTSMYLCASSLQGAKNIQYFGAGTRLSVL.

This clonotype was counted a few times. The gene calls are TRBV15 and TRBJ2-1, with 10 positions matching TRBD2. The CDR3 extends over 19 amino acids. Germline V gene sequence: CDR1 LNHNV, CDR2 YYDKDF (reference sequence). V lost 4 bases and J lost 0; bases outside the gene matches: 12. The CDR3 coding sequence is TGTGCCACCAGCAAAAGGGCGGCTAGCGGGAGAGGCTCCTACAATGAGCAGTTCTTC. Protein product: CATSKRAASGRGSYNEQFF. Supplemented by reference TRBV15 and TRBJ2-1, the full variable domain reads DAMVIQNPRYQVTQFGKPVTLSCSQTLNHNVMYWYQQKSSQAPKLLFHYYDKDFNNEADTPDNFQSRRPNTSFCFLDIRSPGLGDTAMYLCATSKRAASGRGSYNEQFFGPGTRLTVL.